One sample yielded the 26 T cell receptor beta chains listed below, sequenced in a study of T-cell reconstitution after alpha-beta-depleted transplantation in children. Preparation of the TCRbeta library was carried out with unique molecular identifiers. TCRdb ran MiXCR on the PCR reads and lists one entry per CDR3 protein. The sample shows about 150,000 distinct CDR3 sequences, 11% of them seen only once. The sequencing used PBMCs, collected before TCRalphabeta/CD19-depleted stem cell transplant. The receptor source for this set is a boy between 2 and 10 years old with acute myeloid leukemia, due to receive a stem cell transplant.

This clonotype was observed at least ten times. V and J are TRBV3-1 and TRBJ2-1; unclear D gene. Germline V gene lookup returns CDR1 LGHDT and CDR2 YNNKEL (reference sequence). V lost 2 bases and J lost 7, with 3 bases in between. CDR3 size: 11 residues. CDR3 residues: CASSQRNEQFF. The CDR3 DNA is TGTGCCAGCAGCCAAAGGAATGAGCAGTTCTTC.

This clonotype was detected many times. J is TRBJ2-1 and V is TRBV3-1, with D perhaps TRBD1 or TRBD2 (5 bases each). The CDR3 is 15 amino acids. V was trimmed by 4 bases and J by 3 bases, leaving 13 bases between them. CDR1 and CDR2 (germline): LGHDT, YNNKEL (reference sequence). The CDR3 nucleotides read TGTGCCAGCAGCCGTGGGACGTCGAACTACAATGAGCAGTTCTTC. It codes for CASSRGTSNYNEQFF.

At least ten counts were recorded for this clonotype. The rearrangement uses TRBV28 and TRBJ1-2, with 9 bases that match TRBD1. Germline V lookup: CDR1 MDHEN, CDR2 SYDVKM. The V segment lost 1 base and the J segment 5 bases; nucleotides outside the gene matches: 5. The CDR3 spans 15 residues. CDR3 in DNA: TGTGCCAGCAGTTTATTTGGGACAGGGTTATATGGCTACACCTTC. Protein product: CASSLFGTGLYGYTF.

This clonotype was observed many times. V is TRBV5-1 and J is TRBJ2-5; D ambiguous. This CDR3 is 14 amino acids long. Germline lookup yields CDR1 SGHRS and CDR2 YFSETQ. V lost 4 bases and J lost 2, with 12 bases in between. CDR3 nucleotide sequence: TGCGCCAGCAGCCGTAAAGAGCCACAAGAGACCCAGTACTTC. This gives the protein CASSRKEPQETQYF. The entire variable domain, with the rest obtained from reference TRBV5-1 and TRBJ2-5, is as follows: KAGVTQTPRYLIKTRGQQVTLSCSPISGHRSVSWYQQTPGQGLQFLFEYFSETQRNKGNFPGRFSGRQFSNSRSEMNVSTLELGDSALYLCASSRKEPQETQYFGPGTRLLVL.

This clonotype was seen at least ten times. DNA of the CDR3: TGTGCTAGTGGTTTAATGCTGACGGTCGGGGCCAACGTCCTGACTTTC. Translating gives CASGLMLTVGANVLTF. This chain joins TRBV12-5 and TRBJ2-6; no reliable D call. Trimming took 3 bases from V and 4 from J, leaving 13 bases between them. Germline V gene data show CDR1 as LGHNT and CDR2 as FRNRAP. This CDR3 is 16 amino acids long.

This clonotype came up many times. V and J are TRBV27 and TRBJ2-1; TRBD2 is a possible D gene (5 bases). Germline V CDR1 and CDR2: MNHEY, SMNVEV (reference sequence). V was cut by 0 bases and J by 8 bases, with 17 bases left in between. The CDR3 runs to 16 residues. The CDR3 DNA reads TGTGCCAGCAGTTTATCAAGAGGGTTGCAATGGGATGAGCAGTTCTTC. Translation gives CASSLSRGLQWDEQFF.

For this clonotype: A single base separates this from a much larger clone, so it may be a read error. The V call is TRBV12-3 or TRBV12-4, the J call TRBJ1-2; D unresolved. The CDR3 has 15 residues. CDR3 sequence: CASRRTAAPNYGYPF. In nucleotides, the CDR3 is TGTGCCAGCAGGCGAACCGCAGCCCCTAACTATGGCTACCCCTTC.

This clonotype has ten or more counts. The J gene is TRBJ2-3, the V gene TRBV2; 11 bases line up with TRBD2. V dropped 8 bases and J dropped 2; count of bases not matched to a gene: 9. Looked up from germline, CDR1 is SNHLY and CDR2 is FYNNEI. The CDR3 has 16 residues. CDR3 nucleotide sequence: TGTGCCAGCCCCTCGTTTAGCGGGAGGGACACAGATACGCAGTATTTT. Encoded protein: CASPSFSGRDTDTQYF.

The table lists this clonotype with many counts. The genes are TRBV12-3 or TRBV12-4 and TRBJ2-5; TRBD2 agrees at 8 bases. Unmatched junction bases numbered 10, after V lost 5 bases and J lost 5 bases. This CDR3 contains 15 residues. For the CDR3, the DNA is TGTGCCAGCAGTCCAGACCGGGGGGGCGCGGAGACCCAGTACTTC. Translated, it gives CASSPDRGGAETQYF.

This clonotype was seen ten or more times. The chain carries TRBV24-1 and TRBJ2-1; 11 bases are a match to TRBD2. This CDR3 spans 16 amino acids. Losses at the gene ends were 5 bases for V and 5 bases for J; bases not matched to a gene: 7. Germline-derived CDR1 and CDR2 are KGHDR and SFDVKD. For the CDR3, the DNA is TGTGCCACCAGTGCCTCAACTAGCGGGGGCCACAATGAGCAGTTCTTC. It is translated as CATSASTSGGHNEQFF.

At least ten counts were recorded for this clonotype. The chain couples TRBV20-1 to TRBJ2-1; D is unresolved. V was clipped by 3 bases and J by 0 bases, with 9 bases between them. The CDR3 loop spans 14 amino acids. The germline CDR1 and CDR2 sequences are DFQATT and SNEGSKA (reference sequence). Here the CDR3 reads CSASESSSYNEQFF. In DNA, the CDR3 is TGCAGTGCTAGTGAGTCGAGCTCCTACAATGAGCAGTTCTTC.

This clonotype was picked up many times. This chain connects TRBV20-1 to TRBJ1-1; 7 bases are a match to TRBD1. V was pared by 5 bases and J by 4 bases, with 7 bases of the junction left unmatched. CDR1 and CDR2 (germline): DFQATT, SNEGSKA (reference sequence). CDR3 length equals 13 residues. The DNA for the CDR3 is TGCAGTGCTCAGAAGACAGGGACCACTGAAGCTTTCTTT. Amino acid sequence: CSAQKTGTTEAFF.

This clonotype was observed many times. The chain uses TRBV10-3 and TRBJ2-7; D call uncertain. V lost 4 bases, J lost 4 bases, and 14 bases lay in between. The CDR3 is 14 residues long. Germline V gives CDR1 ENHRY, CDR2 SYGVKD. The CDR3 loop is CAISGRANVYEQYF. The CDR3 DNA follows: TGTGCCATCAGTGGACGAGCGAACGTGTACGAGCAGTACTTC.

This clonotype was recorded many times. The CDR3 here is CASSLVPSGSVNEQFF. CDR3 coding DNA: TGCGCCAGCAGCTTGGTGCCTAGCGGGAGTGTCAATGAGCAGTTCTTC. V gene TRBV5-1 combines with J gene TRBJ2-1, with TRBD2 matching over 10 bases. Germline V CDR1 and CDR2: SGHRS, YFSETQ. The CDR3 contains 16 residues. V lost 0 bases, J lost 6 bases, and 6 bases stayed unmatched.

In this sample, this clonotype turned up many times. V is TRBV3-1 and J is TRBJ2-1, with 13 bases that match TRBD2. Germline CDR1 and CDR2: LGHDT and YNNKEL (reference sequence). With V trimmed by 0 bases and J by 5 bases, 10 bases remained unmatched. This CDR3 has 19 amino acids. CDR3 sequence (DNA): TGTGCCAGCAGCCAAGATTTACTAGCGGGGGGGCCGATCGACAATGAGCAGTTCTTC. This sequence encodes CASSQDLLAGGPIDNEQFF.

This clonotype has at least ten counts. The chain recombines TRBV7-2 with TRBJ1-4; D perhaps matches TRBD1 (6 bases). This CDR3 region has 15 residues. Germline V gene sequence: CDR1 SGHTA, CDR2 FQGNSA. Trimming cost V 0 bases and J 10 bases, with 15 bases left between them. CDR3 amino acids: CASSLARRGDGKLFF. The CDR3 DNA reads TGTGCCAGCAGCTTAGCGCGCAGGGGAGACGGAAAACTGTTTTTT.

With regard to this clonotype: This could be a read error, since a much larger clone is one nucleotide away. The chain employs TRBV12-5 and TRBJ1-2, with D tentatively TRBD1 (5 bases). Germline CDR1 and CDR2: LGHNT and FRNRAP. V was pared by 2 bases and J by 6 bases, with 22 bases between. This CDR3 spans 17 amino acids. In nucleotides, the CDR3 is TGTGCTAGTGGTTTGCCCCAATCAGGGAGACGGAACAATGGCTACACCTTC. It specifies CASGLPQSGRRNNGYTF. The full variable domain, in which reference TRBV12-5 and TRBJ1-2 provide the parts outside the CDR3, is DARVTQTPRHKVTEMGQEVTMRCQPILGHNTVFWYRQTMMQGLELLAYFRNRAPLDDSGMPKDRFSAEMPDATLATLKIQPSEPRDSAVYFCASGLPQSGRRNNGYTFGSGTRLTVV.

A remark on this clonotype: Compared with germline, one end of the junction differs, possibly owing to a read error. This chain joins TRBV20-1 and TRBJ2-1, with D tentatively TRBD2 (6 bases). The CDR3 runs to 13 residues. The germline V gene encodes CDR1 DFQATT and CDR2 SNEGSKA (reference sequence). The CDR3 coding sequence is TGCAGTACTAGCCTCCCTAGTTTCCATGAGCAGTGCTTC. Translation gives CSTSLPSFHEQCF.

This clonotype was detected ten times or more. This chain joins TRBV25-1 and TRBJ2-1, with D perhaps assigned TRBD1 or TRBD2 (5 bases each). The germline V gene encodes CDR1 MGHDK and CDR2 SYGVNS. This CDR3 contains 13 residues. Trimming stripped 4 bases from V and 8 bases from J, with 12 bases between. The CDR3 sequence is CASSVSRGDEQFF. CDR3 sequence (DNA): TGTGCCAGCAGTGTTAGCCGAGGGGATGAGCAGTTCTTC. Complete variable domain (other parts from reference TRBV25-1 and TRBJ2-1): EADIYQTPRYLVIGTGKKITLECSQTMGHDKMYWYQQDPGMELHLIHYSYGVNSTEKGDLSSESTVSRIRTEHFPLTLESARPSHTSQYLCASSVSRGDEQFFGPGTRLTVL.

The count of this clonotype is one. A much larger clone sits a single nucleotide away, making a read error possible. The rearrangement joins TRBV7-3 to TRBJ2-3, with TRBD2 as a possible D gene (6 bases). The V end lost 5 bases, the J end lost 4 bases, and 22 bases lay between the germline ends. Germline-derived CDR1 and CDR2 are SGHTA and FQGTGA. This CDR3 region has 17 residues. The CDR3, as DNA: TGTGCCAGCAGCCGCGGACGGGCTAGAGCTAGCGCAGATACGCAGTATTTT. The encoded protein is CASSRGRARASADTQYF.

This clonotype was seen repeatedly, ten times or more. This chain joins TRBV3-1 and TRBJ2-7, with D perhaps TRBD1 or TRBD2 (5 bases each). Germline CDR1 and CDR2: LGHDT and YNNKEL (reference sequence). This CDR3 region has 16 residues. Trimming removed 4 bases from V and 4 bases from J, with 20 bases in between. The CDR3 reads CASSLSPGPRLYEQYF. CDR3 DNA sequence: TGTGCCAGCAGCCTCAGTCCGGGACCCCGGCTTTACGAGCAGTACTTC.

This clonotype was detected many times. Its ends do not fully match the called genes, so a read error is possible. The rearrangement uses TRBV7-8 and TRBJ2-1, with 7 bases aligning to TRBD1. The CDR3 covers 15 residues. Germline V gene lookup returns CDR1 SGHVS and CDR2 FQNEAQ. CDR3 sequence: CASSTRVGGLYNEQF. CDR3 nucleotides: TGTGCCAGCAGCACCCGGGTAGGGGGCTTATACAATGAGCAGTTC.

This clonotype came up many times. The chain combines TRBV6-1 with TRBJ1-6; D call uncertain. This CDR3 comprises 15 residues. Trimming left V 0 bases short and J 7 bases short, with 10 bases between. CDR1 and CDR2 from the germline V gene are MNHNS and SASEGT. This CDR3 reads CASSEAFTLNSPLHF. The DNA of the CDR3 is TGTGCCAGCAGTGAAGCGTTTACTCTAAATTCACCCCTCCACTTT.

This clonotype was counted only a few times. The genes are TRBV7-8 and TRBJ1-6; D is unclear. Trimming left V 4 bases short and J 13 bases short, with 8 bases between. The germline CDR1 and CDR2 sequences are SGHVS and FQNEAQ. This CDR3 has 11 amino acids. DNA for the CDR3: TGTGCCAGCAGCTATTTAAGTCCCCTCCACTTT. It encodes CASSYLSPLHF.

The V and J genes are TRBV25-1 and TRBJ1-1; no reliable D call. The CDR3 is made up of 12 amino acids. Germline CDR1 reads MGHDK; CDR2 reads SYGVNS. Trimming took off 6 bases at V and 1 base at J, with 6 bases between the two ends. Written as DNA, the CDR3 is TGTGCCAGCAGGTGGGGGAACACTGAAGCTTTCTTT. Its translation: CASRWGNTEAFF.

This clonotype has ten or more counts. The rearrangement joins TRBV12-3 or TRBV12-4 to TRBJ1-2, with a tentative D call TRBD1 (6 bases). The V gene lost 3 bases and the J gene lost 0 bases, with 11 bases spanning the gap. The CDR3 loop spans 15 amino acids. CDR3 DNA: TGTGCCAGCAGTTTGCAGGGGCCGACTAACTATGGCTACACCTTC. Amino acids: CASSLQGPTNYGYTF.